This T cell receptor beta chain emerged from a study of blood T cell repertoires in COVID-19. Study overall: Samples of COVID-19 (acute and convalescent) were obtained from the United States, Italy and Spain.

The method was immunoSEQ multiplex PCR; TCRdb's version includes in-frame clones alone and lacks a portion of them. The table shows 250,000 to 350,000 clones, with 75% to 90% occurring only once. This CDR3 is built from 17 residues. The ends lost 4 bases at V and 4 bases at J; junction bases unmatched: 12. CDR1 is MGHRA, CDR2 YSYEKL, per germline. The chain recombines TRBV4-1 with TRBJ2-3; 9 bases line up with TRBD1. The source is a woman in her fifties or sixties with acute or convalescent COVID-19. The source material was peripheral blood. Here the CDR3 reads CASSRARDRVGSDTQYF. The CDR3 DNA sequence: TGCGCCAGCAGCCGTGCAAGGGACAGGGTGGGGTCAGATACGCAGTATTTT.